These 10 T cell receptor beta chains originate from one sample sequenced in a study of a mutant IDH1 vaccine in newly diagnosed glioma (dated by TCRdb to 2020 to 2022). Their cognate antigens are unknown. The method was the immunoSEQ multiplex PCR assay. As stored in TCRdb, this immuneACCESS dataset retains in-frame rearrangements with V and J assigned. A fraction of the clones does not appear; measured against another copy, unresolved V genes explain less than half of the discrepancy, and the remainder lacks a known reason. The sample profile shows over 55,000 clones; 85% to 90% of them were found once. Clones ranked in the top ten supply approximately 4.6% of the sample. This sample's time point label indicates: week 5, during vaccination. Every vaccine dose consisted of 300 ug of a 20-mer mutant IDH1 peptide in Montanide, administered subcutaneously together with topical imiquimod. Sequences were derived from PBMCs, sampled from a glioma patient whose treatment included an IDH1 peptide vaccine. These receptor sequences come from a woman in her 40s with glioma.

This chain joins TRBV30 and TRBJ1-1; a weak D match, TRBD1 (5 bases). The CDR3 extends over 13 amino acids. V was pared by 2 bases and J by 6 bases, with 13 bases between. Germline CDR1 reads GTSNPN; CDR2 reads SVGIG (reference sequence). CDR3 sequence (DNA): TGTGCCTGGAGTAAGACCCCAGGGCCTGAAGCTTTCTTT. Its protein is CAWSKTPGPEAFF. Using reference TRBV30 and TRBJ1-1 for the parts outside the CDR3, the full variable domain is SQTIHQWPATLVQPVGSPLSLECTVEGTSNPNLYWYRQAAGRGLQLLFYSVGIGQISSEVPQNLSASRPQDRQFILSSKKLLLSDSGFYLCAWSKTPGPEAFFGQGTRLTVV.

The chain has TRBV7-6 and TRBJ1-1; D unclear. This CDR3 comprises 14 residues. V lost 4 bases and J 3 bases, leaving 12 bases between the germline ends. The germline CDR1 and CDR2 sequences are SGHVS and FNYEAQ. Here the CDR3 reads CASSSVEGYTEAFF. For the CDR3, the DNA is TGTGCCAGCAGCTCGGTTGAGGGCTACACTGAAGCTTTCTTT.

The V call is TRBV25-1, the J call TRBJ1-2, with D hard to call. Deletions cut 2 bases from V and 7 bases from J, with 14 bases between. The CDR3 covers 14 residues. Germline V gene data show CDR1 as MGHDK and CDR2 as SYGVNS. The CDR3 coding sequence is TGTGCCAGCAGTGAAGACCGGCACATGCGTGGCTACACCTTC. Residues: CASSEDRHMRGYTF.

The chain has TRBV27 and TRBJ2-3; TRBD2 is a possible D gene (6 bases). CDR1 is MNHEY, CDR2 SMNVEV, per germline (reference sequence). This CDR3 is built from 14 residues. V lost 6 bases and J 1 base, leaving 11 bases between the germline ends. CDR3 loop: CASSVSGRTDTQYF. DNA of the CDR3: TGTGCCAGCAGCGTTAGCGGCCGCACAGATACGCAGTATTTT.

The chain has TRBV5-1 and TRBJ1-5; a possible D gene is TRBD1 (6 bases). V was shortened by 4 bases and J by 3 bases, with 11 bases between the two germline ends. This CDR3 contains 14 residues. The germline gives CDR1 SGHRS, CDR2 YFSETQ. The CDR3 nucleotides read TGCGCCAGCAGCCCTGGACAGCCCAATCAGCCCCAGCATTTT. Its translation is CASSPGQPNQPQHF.

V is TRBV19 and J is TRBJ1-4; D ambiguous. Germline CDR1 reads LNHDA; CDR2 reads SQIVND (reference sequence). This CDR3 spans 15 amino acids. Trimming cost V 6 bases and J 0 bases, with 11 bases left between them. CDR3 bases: TGTGCCAGTAGGTCGGGGATTGCAACTAATGAAAAACTGTTTTTT. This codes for CASRSGIATNEKLFF.

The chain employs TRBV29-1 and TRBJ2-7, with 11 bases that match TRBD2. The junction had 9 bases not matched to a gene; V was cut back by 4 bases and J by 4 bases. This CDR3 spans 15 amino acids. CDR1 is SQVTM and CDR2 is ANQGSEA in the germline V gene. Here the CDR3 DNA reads TGCAGCGTTGGGTGGCCGGGGACTAGCGGATACGAGCAGTACTTC. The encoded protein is CSVGWPGTSGYEQYF.

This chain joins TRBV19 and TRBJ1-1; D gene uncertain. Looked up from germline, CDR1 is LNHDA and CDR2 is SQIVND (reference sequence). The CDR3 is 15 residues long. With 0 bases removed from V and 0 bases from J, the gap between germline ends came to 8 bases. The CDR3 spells CASSIDVGVNTEAFF. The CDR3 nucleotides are TGTGCCAGTAGTATAGATGTTGGAGTGAACACTGAAGCTTTCTTT.

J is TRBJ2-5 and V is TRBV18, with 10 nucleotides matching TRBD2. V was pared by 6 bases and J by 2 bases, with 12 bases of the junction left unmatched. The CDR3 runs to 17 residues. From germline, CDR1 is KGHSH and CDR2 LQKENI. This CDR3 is CASSLAGDPPIQETQYF. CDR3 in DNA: TGTGCCAGCTCGCTAGCGGGGGACCCCCCGATTCAAGAGACCCAGTACTTC.

CDR3 amino acids: CASSQTQGPTQYF. The CDR3 bases are TGCGCCAGCAGCCAGACGCAGGGGCCAACCCAGTACTTC. The rearrangement uses TRBV4-1 and TRBJ2-5, with TRBD1 as a possible D gene (6 bases). Trimming removed 3 bases from V and 8 bases from J, with 13 bases in between. This CDR3 comprises 13 residues. Germline CDR1 reads MGHRA; CDR2 reads YSYEKL.